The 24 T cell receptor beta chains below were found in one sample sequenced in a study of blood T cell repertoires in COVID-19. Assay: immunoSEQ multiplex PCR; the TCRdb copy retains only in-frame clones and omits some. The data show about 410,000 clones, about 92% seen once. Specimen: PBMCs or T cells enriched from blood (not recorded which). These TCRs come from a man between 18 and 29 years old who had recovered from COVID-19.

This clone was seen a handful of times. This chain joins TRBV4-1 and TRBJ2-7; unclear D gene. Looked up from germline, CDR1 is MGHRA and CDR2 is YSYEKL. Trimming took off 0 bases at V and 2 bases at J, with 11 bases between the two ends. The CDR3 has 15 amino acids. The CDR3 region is CASSQDLTAAYEQYF. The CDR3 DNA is TGCGCCAGCAGCCAAGATTTGACGGCGGCCTACGAGCAGTACTTC.

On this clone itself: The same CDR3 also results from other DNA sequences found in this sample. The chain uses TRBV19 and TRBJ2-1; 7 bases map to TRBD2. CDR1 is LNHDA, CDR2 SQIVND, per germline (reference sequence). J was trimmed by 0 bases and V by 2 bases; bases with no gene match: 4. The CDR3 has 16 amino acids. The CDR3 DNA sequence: TGTGCCAGTAGTATATCTGGCGGGGGCTCCTACAATGAGCAGTTCTTC. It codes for CASSISGGGSYNEQFF.

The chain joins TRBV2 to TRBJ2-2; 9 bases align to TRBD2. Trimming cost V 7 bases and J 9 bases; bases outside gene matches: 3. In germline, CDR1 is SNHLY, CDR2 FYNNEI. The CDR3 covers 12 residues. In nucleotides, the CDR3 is TGTGCCAGCAATAGCGGGGGTTGGGAGCTGTTTTTT. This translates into CASNSGGWELFF.

The CDR3 DNA reads as TGTGCCAGCAGCCCCGGAGCACCCTATAGCTCTGGGCAGTACTTC. Protein: CASSPGAPYSSGQYF. J is TRBJ2-7 and V is TRBV7-2; D is ambiguous. V was pared by 5 bases and J by 9 bases, with 23 bases between. Germline CDR1 reads SGHTA; CDR2 reads FQGNSA. CDR3 size: 15 residues. Full variable domain (missing parts from reference TRBV7-2 and TRBJ2-7): GAGVSQSPSNKVTEKGKDVELRCDPISGHTALYWYRQSLGQGLEFLIYFQGNSAPDKSGLPSDRFSAERTGGSVSTLTIQRTQQEDSAVYLCASSPGAPYSSGQYFGPGTRLTVT.

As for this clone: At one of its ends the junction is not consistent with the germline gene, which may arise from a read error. CDR3 in amino acids: CAISEPGGGKVKTEAFF. The CDR3 region has the DNA TGTGCCATCAGTGAGCCCGGGGGTGGGAAAGTGAAAACTGAAGCTTTCTTT. The V and J genes are TRBV10-3 and TRBJ1-1, with D maybe TRBD1 (5 bases). Germline V gene lookup returns CDR1 ENHRY and CDR2 SYGVKD. The CDR3 covers 17 residues.

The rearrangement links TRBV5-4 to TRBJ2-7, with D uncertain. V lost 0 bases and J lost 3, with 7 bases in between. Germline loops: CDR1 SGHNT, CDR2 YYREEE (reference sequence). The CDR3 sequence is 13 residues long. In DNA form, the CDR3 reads TGTGCCAGCAGCTTGGGGCAGCGCTACGAGCAGTACTTC. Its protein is CASSLGQRYEQYF. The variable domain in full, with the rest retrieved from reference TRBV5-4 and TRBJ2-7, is ETGVTQSPTHLIKTRGQQVTLRCSSQSGHNTVSWYQQALGQGPQFIFQYYREEENGRGNFPPRFSGLQFPNYSSELNVNALELDDSALYLCASSLGQRYEQYFGPGTRLTVT.

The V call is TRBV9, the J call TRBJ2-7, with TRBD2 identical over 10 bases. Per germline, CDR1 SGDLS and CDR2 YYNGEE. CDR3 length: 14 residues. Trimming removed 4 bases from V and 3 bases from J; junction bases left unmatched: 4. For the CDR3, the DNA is TGTGCCAGCAGCCCCAGGACTAGCGGCTACGAGCAGTACTTC. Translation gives CASSPRTSGYEQYF.

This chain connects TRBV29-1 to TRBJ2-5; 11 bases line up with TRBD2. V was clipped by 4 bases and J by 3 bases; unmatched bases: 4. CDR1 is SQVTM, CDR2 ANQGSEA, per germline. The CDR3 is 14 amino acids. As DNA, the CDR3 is TGCAGCGTTGCTGGGACTAGCGGAGAAGAGACCCAGTACTTC. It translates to CSVAGTSGEETQYF.

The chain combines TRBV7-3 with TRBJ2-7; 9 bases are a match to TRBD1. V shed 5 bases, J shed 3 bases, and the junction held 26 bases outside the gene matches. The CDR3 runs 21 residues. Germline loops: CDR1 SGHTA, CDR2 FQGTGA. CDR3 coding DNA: TGTGCCAGCAGCCCCAGAATAGGTCCTCCCCTTCAGACGACAGGGGGCTACGAGCAGTACTTC. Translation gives CASSPRIGPPLQTTGGYEQYF.

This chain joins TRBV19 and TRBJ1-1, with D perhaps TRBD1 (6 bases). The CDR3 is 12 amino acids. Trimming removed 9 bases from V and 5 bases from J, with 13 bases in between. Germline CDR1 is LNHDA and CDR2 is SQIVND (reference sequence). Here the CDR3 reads CASWDILTEAFF. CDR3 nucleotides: TGTGCCAGCTGGGACATACTAACTGAAGCTTTCTTT.

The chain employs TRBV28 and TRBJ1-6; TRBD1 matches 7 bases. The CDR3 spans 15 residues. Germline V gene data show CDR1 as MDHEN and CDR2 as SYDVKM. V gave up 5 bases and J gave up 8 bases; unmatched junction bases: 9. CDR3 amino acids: CASSPRTGYDSPLHF. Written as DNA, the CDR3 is TGTGCCAGCAGTCCGCGGACAGGATATGATTCACCCCTCCACTTT.

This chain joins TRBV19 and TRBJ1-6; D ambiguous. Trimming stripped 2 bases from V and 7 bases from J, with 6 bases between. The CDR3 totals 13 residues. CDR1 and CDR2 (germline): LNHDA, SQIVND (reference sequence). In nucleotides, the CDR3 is TGTGCCAGTAGTATATTACAGAATTCACCCCTCCACTTT. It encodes CASSILQNSPLHF.

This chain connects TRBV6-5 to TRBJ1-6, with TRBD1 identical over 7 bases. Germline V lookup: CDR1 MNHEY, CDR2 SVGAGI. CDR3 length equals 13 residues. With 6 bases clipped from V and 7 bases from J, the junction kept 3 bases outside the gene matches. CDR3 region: CASRTGENSPLHF. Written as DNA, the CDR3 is TGTGCCAGCAGAACAGGGGAGAATTCACCCCTCCACTTT.

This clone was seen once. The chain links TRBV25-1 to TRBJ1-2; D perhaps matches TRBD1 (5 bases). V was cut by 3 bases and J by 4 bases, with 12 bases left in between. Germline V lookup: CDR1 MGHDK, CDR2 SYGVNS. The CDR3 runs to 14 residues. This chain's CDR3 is CASSEMAGIYGYTF. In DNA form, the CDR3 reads TGTGCCAGCAGTGAGATGGCAGGGATCTATGGCTACACCTTC.

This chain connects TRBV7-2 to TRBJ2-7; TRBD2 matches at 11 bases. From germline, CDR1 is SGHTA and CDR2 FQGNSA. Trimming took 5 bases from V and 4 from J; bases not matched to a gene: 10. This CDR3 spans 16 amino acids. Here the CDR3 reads CASSPFAGTSGYEQYF. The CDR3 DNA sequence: TGTGCCAGCAGCCCGTTCGCCGGGACTAGCGGTTACGAGCAGTACTTC.

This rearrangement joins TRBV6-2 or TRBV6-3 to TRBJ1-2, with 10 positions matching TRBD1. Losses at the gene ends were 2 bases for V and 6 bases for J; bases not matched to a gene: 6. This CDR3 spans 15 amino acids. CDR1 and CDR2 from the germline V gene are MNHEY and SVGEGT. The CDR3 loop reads CASSYPTDRGNGYTF. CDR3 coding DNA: TGTGCCAGCAGTTACCCGACGGACAGGGGGAATGGCTACACCTTC.

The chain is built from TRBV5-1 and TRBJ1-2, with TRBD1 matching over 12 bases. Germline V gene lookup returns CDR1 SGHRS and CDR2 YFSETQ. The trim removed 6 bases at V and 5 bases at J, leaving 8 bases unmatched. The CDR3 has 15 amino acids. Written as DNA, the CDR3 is TGCGCCAGCACCCCGGGACAGGGGGCTGAGTATGGCTACACCTTC. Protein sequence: CASTPGQGAEYGYTF. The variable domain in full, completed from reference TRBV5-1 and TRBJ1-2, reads KAGVTQTPRYLIKTRGQQVTLSCSPISGHRSVSWYQQTPGQGLQFLFEYFSETQRNKGNFPGRFSGRQFSNSRSEMNVSTLELGDSALYLCASTPGQGAEYGYTFGSGTRLTVV.

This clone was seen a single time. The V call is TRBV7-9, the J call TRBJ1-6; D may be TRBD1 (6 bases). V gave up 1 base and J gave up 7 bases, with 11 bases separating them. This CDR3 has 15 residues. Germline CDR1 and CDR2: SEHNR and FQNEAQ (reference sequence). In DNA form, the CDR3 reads TGTGCCAGCAGCTTAGGCTGGGGGCCGAATTCACCCCTCCACTTT. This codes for CASSLGWGPNSPLHF.

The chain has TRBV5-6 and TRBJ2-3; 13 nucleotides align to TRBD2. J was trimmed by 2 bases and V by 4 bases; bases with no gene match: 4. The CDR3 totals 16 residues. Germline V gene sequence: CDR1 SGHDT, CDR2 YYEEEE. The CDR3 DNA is TGTGCCAGCAGCCGACTAGCGGGAGGCCTCACAGATACGCAGTATTTT. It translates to CASSRLAGGLTDTQYF.

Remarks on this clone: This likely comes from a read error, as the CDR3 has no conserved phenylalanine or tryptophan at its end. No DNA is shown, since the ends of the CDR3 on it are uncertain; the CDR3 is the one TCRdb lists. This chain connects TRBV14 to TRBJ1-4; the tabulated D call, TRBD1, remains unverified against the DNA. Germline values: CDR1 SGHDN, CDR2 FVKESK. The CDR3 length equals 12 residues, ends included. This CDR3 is CASSQDLRTVGL.

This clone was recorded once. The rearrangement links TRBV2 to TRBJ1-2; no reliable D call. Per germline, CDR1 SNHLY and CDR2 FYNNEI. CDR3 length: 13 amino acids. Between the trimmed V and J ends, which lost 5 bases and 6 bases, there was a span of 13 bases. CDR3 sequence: CASSRRREDGYTF. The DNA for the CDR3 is TGTGCCAGCAGTCGGCGTAGAGAGGATGGCTACACCTTC.

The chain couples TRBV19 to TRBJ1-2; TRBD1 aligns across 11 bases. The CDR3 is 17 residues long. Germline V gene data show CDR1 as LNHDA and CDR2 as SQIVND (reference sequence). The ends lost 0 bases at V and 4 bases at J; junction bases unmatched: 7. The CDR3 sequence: CASSIEGQGAQSYGYTF. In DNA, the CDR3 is TGTGCCAGTAGTATAGAAGGACAGGGGGCGCAAAGCTATGGCTACACCTTC. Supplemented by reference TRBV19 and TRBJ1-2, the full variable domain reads DGGITQSPKYLFRKEGQNVTLSCEQNLNHDAMYWYRQDPGQGLRLIYYSQIVNDFQKGDIAEGYSVSREKKESFPLTVTSAQKNPTAFYLCASSIEGQGAQSYGYTFGSGTRLTVV.

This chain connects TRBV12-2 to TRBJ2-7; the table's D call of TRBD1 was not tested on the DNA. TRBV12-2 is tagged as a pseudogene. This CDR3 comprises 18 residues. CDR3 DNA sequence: TGTGCAAGTCGCTTAGTAGGCTTCCGGGACAAAAACTCCTACGAGCAGTACTTC. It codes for CASRLVGFRDKNSYEQYF.

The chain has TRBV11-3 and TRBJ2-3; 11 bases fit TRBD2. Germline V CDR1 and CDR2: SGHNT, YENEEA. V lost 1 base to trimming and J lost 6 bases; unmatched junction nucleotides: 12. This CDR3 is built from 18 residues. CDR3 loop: CASSLGVAGGPFADTQYF. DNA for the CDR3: TGTGCCAGCAGCTTAGGGGTAGCGGGAGGGCCTTTTGCGGATACGCAGTATTTT.